This T cell receptor beta chain was captured by sequencing in a study of MAIT cells during Salmonella Paratyphi A infection (dated 2017 in TCRdb). Concerning the study at large: A single dose of 1-5x10^3 CFU of S. Paratyphi A strain NVGH308 was swallowed by adult volunteers aged 18 to 60. Diagnosed volunteers received ciprofloxacin 500 mg twice daily for 14 days starting at diagnosis. Overall study results and their limits: A significant decrease in the space occupied by over-represented MAIT clonotypes was found from baseline to mid-infection (around 0.15 to 0.10), whereas no significant post-infection difference was found. Diagnosed volunteers showed more expansion or contraction among top five MAIT clonotypes than healthy controls (about 0.5 versus 0.13), suggesting infection-driven repertoire reshaping. MAIT cell TRBV usage was oligoclonal with a preference for TRBV20 and TRBV6, and infection did not appear to change this usage. Although the availability of volunteer samples limited sample sizes, the sizes were judged adequate for detecting differences between groups.

The cysteine opens and the phenylalanine closes a CDR3 of 15 amino acids. Only the CDR3 DNA stays, 45 bases, in frame from base 1. The germline V gene (reference sequence) sets CDR1 to DFQATT and CDR2 to SNEGSKA. V sheds 5 bases and J sheds 0 bases, leaving 14 bases between their ends. The time point label of this sample denotes: mid-infection, around enteric fever diagnosis. MAIT cells were defined as Valpha7.2+ CD161+ T cells and were identified and sorted by flow cytometry. In roughly six volunteers who developed enteric fever after controlled oral challenge with live Salmonella Paratyphi A, circulating MAIT cell TCRbeta repertoires were profiled over time. MAIT cell samples were contributed by each diagnosed volunteer at pre-infection, mid-infection and post-infection timepoints. A diagnosis of enteric fever required Paratyphi A bacteremia and/or a persistent fever above 38 degrees C that lasted more than 12 hours. Infection was diagnosed in challenged volunteers between day 4 and day 7 after challenge. Between about 4,500 and 11,000 MAIT cells per sample were sorted directly into RNAqueous-Micro lysis buffer for RNA extraction. Lymphoprep gradient centrifugation was used to isolate peripheral blood mononuclear cells from both the blood samples and the leukocyte cones. A BD FACSAria Fusion or BD FACSAria III sorter was used for cell sorting.

This clonotype turned up a few times. What antigen it recognizes has not been identified. Base qualities are not provided; no much larger clone lies one nucleotide away. The method was 5' RACE. TCRbeta was amplified in two rounds of PCR using Phusion High-Fidelity polymerase, and the primers added sample-specific barcodes. To build the TCRbeta libraries, template-switch cDNA synthesis was carried out using SMARTScribe reverse transcriptase along with a TRBC-specific primer. The barcoded samples were pooled and then prepared using the NEBNext Ultra DNA Library Prep Kit for Illumina. Sequencing of libraries was performed on an Illumina MiSeq with the MiSeq reagent kit v2, 300 cycles. The authors' pipeline ran thus. Reads were demultiplexed by barcode with Jemultiplexer and were aligned with MiTCR using default parameters. VDJtools removed non-functional sequences, and clonotypes were defined by amino acid sequence, with clonotype frequencies based on assigned sequence reads. In the clonal space homeostasis analysis, clonotypes were grouped by frequency into over-represented (0.05-1), large, medium and small bins. TCRdb reran the public reads through fastp at Q25 and MiXCR, keeping productive beta chains. Identical CDR3 proteins give one entry, which carries the most common genes and DNA. The V and J calls, along with clone size, are taken from TCRdb and not from the paper's own processing. The sample includes several hundred distinct CDR3 sequences, with approximately 15% observed a single time. Of the sample, roughly 32% falls within the top ten clones.

The sequence was collected from a person aged 18 to 69 who was deliberately infected with Salmonella Paratyphi A in a paratyphoid fever challenge study. The rearranged segments are TRBV20-1 and TRBJ2-1; the D segment may tentatively be TRBD1 or TRBD2, each giving 5 matched bases. Sequenced material: MAIT cells from blood, taken at the middle sampling point of the challenge study. CDR3 loop: CSAYGGHSSYNEQFF. The DNA sequence follows: TGCAGTGCTTACGGAGGACACTCCTCCTACAATGAGCAGTTCTTC.